The clone carrying this TCR beta chain was seen more than once but under ten times. The antigen remains undetermined. The data were taken from a study of T cell repertoires in cytomegalovirus infection. In the study overall: Selection of CMV epitopes for the study included recently identified HLA-C-restricted and well-studied HLA-B-restricted ones. Based on public TCR beta signatures, there were indications of CMV infection and of a matching HLA type.

Study-wide points: Dominating the ex vivo response were TCR beta clonotypes that were CMV-specific and HLA-C-restricted. Cumulated frequencies of public TCR beta families served to identify carriers of CMV plus the relevant HLA.

TCRdb used MiXCR to reprocess the reads, holding one entry per CDR3 protein. The sample carries tens of thousands of distinct CDR3 sequences, around 20% recorded once. V was cut by 5 bases and J by 6 bases, with 12 bases left in between. Germline CDR1 and CDR2: SEHNR and FQNEAQ (reference sequence). The CDR3 spans 13 residues. This specimen was CD8+ T cells from cultured PBMCs, taken from culture after CMV antigen stimulation. The V and J genes are TRBV7-9 and TRBJ2-3; no clear D gene. The TCR sequence derives from a human donor in good health (CMV status not recorded). Some clones in this sample may be carry-over from other donors' samples. CDR3 sequence (DNA): TGTGCCAGCAGCGCCCCCCCTGGGGATACGCAGTATTTT. Translated: CASSAPPGDTQYF.